This T cell receptor (beta chain) was identified during a study of T cells in women clearing cervical HPV infection. Overall study results and limits: CIN3+ cases had significantly higher TCR repertoire richness than controls, but evenness did not differ.

The length of the CDR3 is 14 residues. With V trimmed by 7 bases and J by 5 bases, 8 bases remained unmatched. CDR1 SNHLY and CDR2 FYNNEI come from the germline V gene. As for this clone: Its matching antigen is unknown. The CDR3 goes on 3 residues after the read ends, and that part is filled in from the germline J gene.

TCRdb keeps only in-frame clones here, not all; method: immunoSEQ multiplex PCR. The sample includes about 33,000 clones. The chain joins TRBV2 to TRBJ1-5; 7 bases are shared with TRBD1. The specimen sequenced was blood buffy coat. This receptor was obtained from a woman aged 18 to 69 with a cervical HPV16 infection that either progressed to CIN3+ or cleared (not recorded which). This CDR3 reads CASNRRTGDQPQHF. Incomplete CDR3 DNA: TGTGCCAGCAACAGAAGGACAGGTGATCAGCCC.